The 25 T cell receptor beta chains in this list originate from one sample, sequenced in a study of T cells after yellow fever vaccination. MiXCR, applied by TCRdb to the 5' RACE reads, yields one record per CDR3 protein. The table has approximately 300,000 distinct CDR3 sequences, roughly 13% seen once. The sample here was CD4+ T cells sorted from PBMCs, taken 45 days after the yellow fever booster vaccination. These receptors all come from a man between 25 and 39 years old who received the YFV17D yellow fever vaccine.

This clonotype was recorded many times. The chain employs TRBV20-1 and TRBJ2-7, with D possibly matching TRBD2 (5 bases). CDR1 and CDR2 (germline): DFQATT, SNEGSKA (reference sequence). Trimming removed 5 bases at V and 4 bases at J, with 9 bases between. This CDR3 is built from 11 residues. This CDR3 is CSAEGKYEQYF. DNA of the CDR3: TGCAGTGCTGAGGGAAAGTACGAGCAGTACTTC.

This chain connects TRBV4-3 to TRBJ2-5; D may be TRBD2 (7 bases). V was clipped by 1 base and J by 6 bases, with 15 bases between them. The germline CDR1 and CDR2 sequences are LGHNA and YSLEER. The CDR3 is 15 residues long. DNA for the CDR3: TGCGCCAGCAGCCAAGCCGGCGGGGGCGAGAAGACCCAGTACTTC. Its translation is CASSQAGGGEKTQYF.

This clonotype was found a few times. In DNA form, the CDR3 reads TGTGCCAGCAGCGCAGGGGATCCCTACAATGAGCAGTTCTTC. As protein: CASSAGDPYNEQFF. The rearrangement uses TRBV7-3 and TRBJ2-1, with TRBD1 as a possible D gene (6 bases). CDR3 length: 14 amino acids. V was shortened by 5 bases and J by 2 bases, with 10 bases between the two germline ends. In germline, CDR1 is SGHTA, CDR2 FQGTGA.

The rearrangement links TRBV3-1 to TRBJ1-5; perhaps TRBD1 as D (6 bases). Germline lookup yields CDR1 LGHDT and CDR2 YNNKEL (reference sequence). V dropped 11 bases and J dropped 0 bases, with 17 bases sitting between them. The CDR3 totals 15 residues. The CDR3, as DNA: TGTGCCTGCTGCCAAGGACAGCATAGCAATCAGCCCCAGCATTTT. It encodes CACCQGQHSNQPQHF.

Only a few counts were recorded for this clonotype. This sequence joins TRBV20-1 and TRBJ2-5; 9 bases agree with TRBD2. This CDR3 contains 18 residues. V was pared by 3 bases and J by 5 bases, with 19 bases of the junction left unmatched. CDR1 and CDR2 from the germline V gene are DFQATT and SNEGSKA (reference sequence). In DNA form, the CDR3 reads TGCAGTGCTAGTGATGCTCTGAGGCGGGAGGGGCACTCGGAGACCCAGTACTTC. Translating gives CSASDALRREGHSETQYF.

The table lists this clonotype with a few counts. In nucleotides, the CDR3 is TGTGCCAGCAGCGTTACTAGCGGCGTCTCCTACGAGCAGTACTTC. It codes for CASSVTSGVSYEQYF. The chain combines TRBV7-2 with TRBJ2-7; 8 nucleotides agree with TRBD2. Germline loops: CDR1 SGHTA, CDR2 FQGNSA. The CDR3 runs to 15 residues. Unmatched junction bases numbered 6, after V lost 5 bases and J lost 0 bases. The variable domain in full, with the rest retrieved from reference TRBV7-2 and TRBJ2-7, is GAGVSQSPSNKVTEKGKDVELRCDPISGHTALYWYRQSLGQGLEFLIYFQGNSAPDKSGLPSDRFSAERTGGSVSTLTIQRTQQEDSAVYLCASSVTSGVSYEQYFGPGTRLTVT.

This clonotype occurred a few times. J is TRBJ2-1 and V is TRBV11-2; 13 nucleotides match TRBD2. Per the germline V gene, CDR1 is SGHAT and CDR2 is FQNNGV. J gave up 6 bases and V 6 bases, and 5 bases lay outside the gene matches. The length of the CDR3 is 15 residues. The CDR3 is CASRAGLAGSNEQFF. The CDR3 DNA sequence: TGTGCCAGCAGGGCGGGACTAGCGGGAAGCAATGAGCAGTTCTTC.

The CDR3 region has the DNA TGCGCCAGCAGTGAAAGGCGGGGCCAAGAGACCCAGTACTTC. It is translated as CASSERRGQETQYF. V gene TRBV10-2 combines with J gene TRBJ2-5; tentative D call: TRBD2 (6 bases). V was pared by 3 bases and J by 1 base, with 9 bases between. Germline V gives CDR1 WSHSY, CDR2 SAAADI. The CDR3 runs to 14 residues.

The J gene is TRBJ2-7, the V gene TRBV19; maybe TRBD2 (5 bases). CDR3 length equals 15 residues. The V gene's germline CDR1 is LNHDA and CDR2 SQIVND (reference sequence). The germline V and J ends were trimmed by 0 bases and 0 bases, with 9 bases remaining between them. DNA of the CDR3: TGTGCCAGTAGTATAGATCCCCGGGGCTCCTACGAGCAGTACTTC. It translates to CASSIDPRGSYEQYF. Together with reference TRBV19 and TRBJ2-7, the CDR3 gives the full variable domain: DGGITQSPKYLFRKEGQNVTLSCEQNLNHDAMYWYRQDPGQGLRLIYYSQIVNDFQKGDIAEGYSVSREKKESFPLTVTSAQKNPTAFYLCASSIDPRGSYEQYFGPGTRLTVT.

This chain links TRBV7-2 with TRBJ2-1; the D gene is possibly TRBD1 (5 bases). Germline CDR1 reads SGHTA; CDR2 reads FQGNSA. The CDR3 length is 14 residues. The V and J ends lost 2 bases and 6 bases respectively, with 11 bases between them. CDR3 sequence: CASSLRRGGNEQFF. The DNA of the CDR3 is TGTGCCAGCAGCTTACGAAGGGGTGGCAATGAGCAGTTCTTC.

This clonotype has a handful of counts. The genes are TRBV3-1 and TRBJ1-5, with D maybe TRBD1 (6 bases). The CDR3 loop spans 16 amino acids. V was trimmed by 2 bases and J by 3 bases, leaving 14 bases between them. CDR1 is LGHDT and CDR2 is YNNKEL in the germline V gene (reference sequence). The CDR3 coding sequence is TGTGCCAGCAGCCAATCGAGCGGGGGCACCAATCAGCCCCAGCATTTT. Translating gives CASSQSSGGTNQPQHF.

CDR3 nucleotide sequence: TGTGCCAGCAGCTTTAAGGGACAGACCCAGTACTTC. Amino acid sequence: CASSFKGQTQYF. The chain uses TRBV7-2 and TRBJ2-5; D tentatively fits TRBD1 or TRBD2 (5 bases each). V was trimmed by 3 bases and J by 6 bases, leaving 8 bases between them. The CDR3 runs to 12 residues. Germline V gene data show CDR1 as SGHTA and CDR2 as FQGNSA.

The CDR3 region is CASSQDVRGELFF. The DNA for the CDR3 is TGTGCCAGCAGCCAAGACGTAAGGGGAGAGCTGTTTTTT. The V and J genes are TRBV14 and TRBJ2-2; maybe TRBD1 (5 bases). V lost 0 bases to trimming and J lost 11 bases, with 10 bases between them. The CDR3 loop spans 13 amino acids. Germline values: CDR1 SGHDN, CDR2 FVKESK.

The chain carries TRBV4-2 and TRBJ2-1; the D is unclear. V was shortened by 0 bases and J by 0 bases, with 12 bases between the two germline ends. This CDR3 has 17 residues. Germline V CDR1 and CDR2: LGHNA, YNFKEQ. CDR3: CASSQESPKFSYNEQFF. The CDR3 DNA sequence: TGTGCCAGCAGCCAAGAATCCCCCAAATTCTCCTACAATGAGCAGTTCTTC.

The rearrangement links TRBV7-2 to TRBJ2-1; 11 bases agree with TRBD2. The CDR3 consists of 16 residues. Germline V gives CDR1 SGHTA, CDR2 FQGNSA. Trimming at V came to 5 bases and at J to 6 bases, leaving 9 bases not matched to a gene. CDR3 DNA: TGTGCCAGCAGCCACCCTAGCGGGAGGTTTTTCAATGAGCAGTTCTTC. Translated, it gives CASSHPSGRFFNEQFF.

In its sample, this clonotype was seen a few times. The rearrangement joins TRBV7-2 to TRBJ2-5; no clear D. Germline CDR1 reads SGHTA; CDR2 reads FQGNSA. The CDR3 totals 14 residues. Trimming cost V 1 base and J 3 bases, with 9 bases left between them. The CDR3 DNA sequence: TGTGCCAGCAGCTTAGGGCAGGCCAAAGAGACCCAGTACTTC. Protein: CASSLGQAKETQYF. Full variable domain (rest looked up from reference TRBV7-2 and TRBJ2-5): GAGVSQSPSNKVTEKGKDVELRCDPISGHTALYWYRQSLGQGLEFLIYFQGNSAPDKSGLPSDRFSAERTGGSVSTLTIQRTQQEDSAVYLCASSLGQAKETQYFGPGTRLLVL.

This clonotype was seen more than once but under ten times. CDR3 sequence reads: CASSEQGQGGETQYF. Here the CDR3 DNA reads TGTGCCAGCAGTGAGCAAGGACAGGGTGGAGAGACCCAGTACTTC. The chain has TRBV2 and TRBJ2-5; TRBD1 aligns across 8 bases. The CDR3 is 15 residues long. The junction had 7 bases not matched to a gene; V was cut back by 3 bases and J by 4 bases. Germline CDR1 and CDR2: SNHLY and FYNNEI.

The V gene is TRBV12-3 or TRBV12-4, the J gene TRBJ2-3; TRBD2 is a possible D gene (5 bases). Trimming stripped 3 bases from V and 6 bases from J, with 16 bases between. The CDR3 covers 15 residues. CDR3 protein: CASSFSRGSADTQYF. CDR3 nucleotide sequence: TGTGCCAGCAGTTTTAGTCGGGGATCGGCGGATACGCAGTATTTT.

This clonotype was detected ten times or more. This sequence joins TRBV20-1 and TRBJ2-1; D is perhaps TRBD1 or TRBD2 (5 bases each). The length of the CDR3 is 11 residues. Looked up from germline, CDR1 is DFQATT and CDR2 is SNEGSKA (reference sequence). V lost 3 bases, J lost 6 bases, and 6 bases lay in between. CDR3 protein: CSARGPNEQFF. Here the CDR3 DNA reads TGCAGTGCTAGGGGACCCAATGAGCAGTTCTTC.

This clonotype was counted at least ten times. The rearrangement links TRBV20-1 to TRBJ2-3; D might be TRBD2 (6 bases). In germline, CDR1 is DFQATT, CDR2 SNEGSKA (reference sequence). The CDR3 is 14 residues long. The V and J ends lost 1 base and 1 base respectively, with 9 bases between them. The DNA of the CDR3 is TGCAGTGCTAGAGGGGAGCGGGGCACAGATACGCAGTATTTT. Amino acids: CSARGERGTDTQYF.

This clonotype was observed a few times. The genes are TRBV29-1 and TRBJ2-3; a possible D gene is TRBD1 (6 bases). V was trimmed by 6 bases and J by 2 bases, leaving 15 bases between them. The CDR3 is 14 residues long. Germline V gene lookup returns CDR1 SQVTM and CDR2 ANQGSEA. CDR3 loop: CSVKLGTHTDTQYF. Here the CDR3 DNA reads TGCAGCGTAAAATTAGGGACACACACAGATACGCAGTATTTT.

V is TRBV11-3 and J is TRBJ2-7; D is uncertain. CDR3 length: 13 residues. The germline V and J ends were trimmed by 5 bases and 4 bases, with 12 bases remaining between them. Germline values: CDR1 SGHNT, CDR2 YENEEA. The CDR3 DNA reads TGTGCCAGCAGCGTAGGGATGAATTACGAGCAGTACTTC. Protein: CASSVGMNYEQYF.

The CDR3 DNA reads as TGTGCCAGCTCATCACAGGGGAGTAGGACTGAAGCTTTCTTT. Amino acids: CASSSQGSRTEAFF. This chain links TRBV18 with TRBJ1-1; 7 bases align to TRBD1. The V gene's germline CDR1 is KGHSH and CDR2 LQKENI. V lost 5 bases and J lost 5; bases outside the gene matches: 8. The CDR3 runs to 14 residues.

This clonotype was counted only a few times. The chain carries TRBV12-3 or TRBV12-4 and TRBJ2-2; no reliable D call. V was clipped by 3 bases and J by 3 bases, with 17 bases between them. The CDR3 has 17 amino acids. This CDR3 is CASSFSTVIHDTGELFF. CDR3 in DNA: TGTGCCAGCAGTTTCTCTACAGTTATACACGACACCGGGGAGCTGTTTTTT.

This clonotype was counted only a few times. CDR3 loop: CASSLRTGEQYF. The CDR3, as DNA: TGTGCCAGCAGCCTCCGGACAGGCGAGCAGTACTTC. This chain joins TRBV7-2 and TRBJ2-7; 7 bases align to TRBD1. The CDR3 runs to 12 residues. V shed 5 bases and J 6 bases; nucleotides not matched to a gene: 4. CDR1 and CDR2 from the germline V gene are SGHTA and FQGNSA.